Presented here are 10 T cell receptor beta chains from one specimen sequenced in a study of T cells in Graves' hyperthyroidism and ophthalmopathy. Amplification of TCR beta CDR3 regions was performed using RNA transcripts as template. First-round RT-PCR with HTBI primers amplified the TCR CDR3 region. Via MiXCR, TCRdb re-called the multiplex PCR reads, giving one row per CDR3 protein. This sample has 450,000 to 700,000 distinct CDR3 sequences, with 35% to 55% found just once. Sequenced: peripheral blood or thyroid tissue (not recorded which). The receptors come from an adult woman with Graves' disease, either hyperthyroidism or ophthalmopathy (not recorded which).

This clonotype was observed many times. V and J are TRBV19 and TRBJ2-7, with D unresolved. The germline gives CDR1 LNHDA, CDR2 SQIVND (reference sequence). This CDR3 is built from 14 residues. Between the trimmed V and J ends, which lost 3 bases and 0 bases, there was a span of 9 bases. The CDR3 DNA reads TGTGCCAGTAGTATTTCACGATACTCCTACGAGCAGTACTTC. Protein: CASSISRYSYEQYF.

The CDR3 sequence: CASSEAGTGANVLTF. The CDR3 DNA reads as TGTGCCAGCAGTGAAGCGGGGACTGGGGCCAACGTCCTGACTTTC. V usage is TRBV2 and J usage is TRBJ2-6; D is unresolved. V was cut by 0 bases and J by 2 bases, with 5 bases left in between. CDR3 length: 15 amino acids. CDR1 is SNHLY, CDR2 FYNNEI, per germline.

This sequence joins TRBV20-1 and TRBJ2-5, with 9 positions matching TRBD2. Germline V gene sequence: CDR1 DFQATT, CDR2 SNEGSKA (reference sequence). CDR3 size: 16 residues. The V and J ends lost 4 bases and 2 bases, in that order; junction bases with no gene match: 11. The CDR3 bases are TGCAGTGCTACCCATTTGGCTAGCGGGAAACAAGAGACCCAGTACTTC. Protein: CSATHLASGKQETQYF.

The CDR3 region has the DNA TGCAGTGCTCGGACTAGCGGGAGCATCAATGAGCAGTTCTTC. Its protein product is CSARTSGSINEQFF. The chain has TRBV20-1 and TRBJ2-1, with 13 nucleotides matching TRBD2. The germline CDR1 and CDR2 sequences are DFQATT and SNEGSKA (reference sequence). With 5 bases clipped from V and 6 bases from J, the junction kept 4 bases outside the gene matches. The length of the CDR3 is 14 residues.

The count of this clonotype is one. This sequence joins TRBV2 and TRBJ2-6; D is unresolved. Deletions cut 6 bases from V and 12 bases from J, with 15 bases between. CDR3 length: 13 residues. The germline gives CDR1 SNHLY, CDR2 FYNNEI. The CDR3 sequence is CASRFSLTIVLTF. In DNA, the CDR3 is TGTGCCAGCAGATTCTCCCTGACGATCGTCCTGACTTTC.

This chain connects TRBV15 to TRBJ2-5; D remains ambiguous. The V end lost 3 bases, the J end lost 5 bases, and 10 bases lay between the germline ends. The CDR3 is made up of 13 amino acids. Per germline, CDR1 LNHNV and CDR2 YYDKDF (reference sequence). CDR3 bases: TGTGCCACCAGCAGTTACTCCCATGAGACCCAGTACTTC. Amino acids: CATSSYSHETQYF. The full variable domain, in which reference TRBV15 and TRBJ2-5 provide the parts outside the CDR3, is DAMVIQNPRYQVTQFGKPVTLSCSQTLNHNVMYWYQQKSSQAPKLLFHYYDKDFNNEADTPDNFQSRRPNTSFCFLDIRSPGLGDTAMYLCATSSYSHETQYFGPGTRLLVL.

This clonotype has a count of ten or more. The V gene is TRBV19, the J gene TRBJ1-5, with TRBD1 as a possible D gene (5 bases). The CDR3 has 16 residues. Trimming cost V 8 bases and J 4 bases, with 21 bases left between them. From germline, CDR1 is LNHDA and CDR2 SQIVND (reference sequence). The CDR3 DNA is TGTGCCAGTCGAGCGGCAGGGAAGGCCCGAAATCAGCCCCAGCATTTT. Translation: CASRAAGKARNQPQHF.

This clonotype appeared many times. The genes are TRBV12-3 or TRBV12-4 and TRBJ2-5, with D tentatively TRBD2 (5 bases). Trimming cost V 3 bases and J 7 bases, with 21 bases left between them. This CDR3 region has 16 residues. The CDR3 DNA reads as TGTGCCAGCAGTTTTAATGGCCCGCAAAACCGGGGGACCCAGTACTTC. Translation: CASSFNGPQNRGTQYF.

The chain has TRBV20-1 and TRBJ2-2; tentatively, D is TRBD2 (6 bases). The germline V gene encodes CDR1 DFQATT and CDR2 SNEGSKA (reference sequence). The CDR3 has 14 residues. Trimming cost V 3 bases and J 5 bases, with 13 bases left between them. CDR3 sequence: CSASLGLATGELFF. The CDR3, as DNA: TGCAGTGCTAGTTTGGGGCTAGCGACCGGGGAGCTGTTTTTT.

The chain links TRBV24-1 to TRBJ2-5; TRBD1 matches at 7 bases. Trimming at V came to 4 bases and at J to 2 bases, leaving 6 bases not matched to a gene. The germline V gene has CDR1 KGHDR and CDR2 SFDVKD. The CDR3 spans 15 residues. The CDR3 DNA reads TGTGCCACCAGTGACTACGGGACAGCGCAAGAGACCCAGTACTTC. This translates into CATSDYGTAQETQYF.